Listed here are 17 T cell receptor beta chains from one sample, sequenced in a study of radiotherapy plus CTLA-4 blockade in lung cancer. The protocol was immunoSEQ multiplex PCR, while the TCRdb copy is restricted to in-frame clones and leaves out a portion. Among 65,000 to 70,000 clones listed, 79% were seen once. The sequencing here drew on peripheral blood, taken from a patient treated with radiotherapy plus ipilimumab. All receptors derive from a human donor with non-small cell lung cancer who had a complete response to radiotherapy plus ipilimumab.

J is TRBJ1-5 and V is TRBV27; D is perhaps TRBD1 (5 bases). The V and J ends lost 2 bases and 0 bases respectively, with 11 bases between them. The CDR3 has 16 amino acids. The germline CDR1 and CDR2 sequences are MNHEY and SMNVEV (reference sequence). CDR3 amino acids: CASSLMAGTSNQPQHF. CDR3 bases: TGTGCCAGCAGTTTAATGGCTGGGACTAGCAATCAGCCCCAGCATTTT.

This clone was picked up a small number of times. The gene calls are TRBV14 and TRBJ1-6; D unclear. The germline gives CDR1 SGHDN, CDR2 FVKESK. There are 13 residues in the CDR3. Trimming left V 1 base short and J 7 bases short, with 5 bases between. CDR3 residues: CASSQVRNSPLHF. The CDR3, as DNA: TGTGCCAGCAGCCAAGTTAGGAATTCACCCCTCCACTTT.

CDR3 region: CASSPNRGYNEQFF. The CDR3 region has the DNA TGTGCCAGCAGTCCGAACAGGGGATACAATGAGCAGTTCTTC. J is TRBJ2-1 and V is TRBV27; TRBD1 aligns across 7 bases. The ends lost 5 bases at V and 4 bases at J; junction bases unmatched: 5. The CDR3 covers 14 residues. CDR1 and CDR2 (germline): MNHEY, SMNVEV (reference sequence).

The chain couples TRBV5-1 to TRBJ1-1; TRBD1 is a possible D gene (5 bases). This CDR3 region has 14 residues. Germline lookup yields CDR1 SGHRS and CDR2 YFSETQ. V lost 0 bases to trimming and J lost 5 bases, with 11 bases between them. The CDR3, as DNA: TGCGCCAGCAGCTTGGTTTCGGGGGGAACTGAAGCTTTCTTT. It specifies CASSLVSGGTEAFF.

The chain links TRBV18 to TRBJ1-2; no clear D gene. Germline-derived CDR1 and CDR2 are KGHSH and LQKENI. Between the trimmed V and J ends, which lost 3 bases and 8 bases, there was a span of 13 bases. The CDR3 runs 13 residues. CDR3 loop: CASSPDPAGGYTF. In DNA, the CDR3 is TGTGCCAGCTCACCGGACCCGGCAGGAGGCTACACCTTC.

The table lists this clone with a few counts. The chain is built from TRBV28 and TRBJ1-2; D gene uncertain. Germline-derived CDR1 and CDR2 are MDHEN and SYDVKM. The ends were cut back, 5 bases at V and 2 bases at J, with 9 bases in the middle. This CDR3 is 13 amino acids long. The CDR3 loop is CASSMGGNYGYTF. The CDR3 DNA reads as TGTGCCAGCAGTATGGGAGGAAACTATGGCTACACCTTC.

CDR3 in DNA: TGTGCCAGTAGTCCCTTCAGCGCCGGCACAGATACGCAGTATTTT. Its translation: CASSPFSAGTDTQYF. This sequence joins TRBV19 and TRBJ2-3; no definite D call. V gave up 5 bases and J gave up 1 base, with 13 bases separating them. Germline V gives CDR1 LNHDA, CDR2 SQIVND (reference sequence). The CDR3 is 15 amino acids. The complete variable domain, with remaining parts taken from reference TRBV19 and TRBJ2-3, reads DGGITQSPKYLFRKEGQNVTLSCEQNLNHDAMYWYRQDPGQGLRLIYYSQIVNDFQKGDIAEGYSVSREKKESFPLTVTSAQKNPTAFYLCASSPFSAGTDTQYFGPGTRLTVL.

The chain couples TRBV12-5 to TRBJ1-5; maybe TRBD1 (5 bases). Trimming removed 1 base from V and 0 bases from J, with 7 bases in between. CDR3 length: 15 residues. Germline loops: CDR1 LGHNT, CDR2 FRNRAP. CDR3 in DNA: TGTGCTAGTGGTTTGGGACAGTATAGCAATCAGCCCCAGCATTTT. Translating it yields CASGLGQYSNQPQHF. Combining the CDR3 with reference TRBV12-5 and TRBJ1-5 gives the whole variable domain DARVTQTPRHKVTEMGQEVTMRCQPILGHNTVFWYRQTMMQGLELLAYFRNRAPLDDSGMPKDRFSAEMPDATLATLKIQPSEPRDSAVYFCASGLGQYSNQPQHFGDGTRLSIL.

V and J are TRBV11-2 and TRBJ2-7; no clear D gene. Between the trimmed V and J ends, which lost 3 bases and 4 bases, there was a span of 10 bases. The CDR3 is 13 amino acids. Germline CDR1 reads SGHAT; CDR2 reads FQNNGV. The DNA for the CDR3 is TGTGCCAGCAGCTTGGCTTTAACGTACGAGCAGTACGTC. This gives the protein CASSLALTYEQYV.

J is TRBJ2-7 and V is TRBV5-1; 9 nucleotides line up with TRBD2. CDR3 length equals 14 residues. Germline V CDR1 and CDR2: SGHRS, YFSETQ. Unmatched junction bases numbered 1, after V lost 0 bases and J lost 3 bases. CDR3 DNA sequence: TGCGCCAGCAGCTTGGCTAGCGGGAACTACGAGCAGTACGTC. It yields the protein CASSLASGNYEQYV.

V and J are TRBV10-3 and TRBJ2-3; possibly TRBD1 for D (6 bases). The length of the CDR3 is 14 residues. CDR1 ENHRY and CDR2 SYGVKD come from the germline V gene. Trimming shortened V by 6 bases and J by 0 bases, and 10 bases separated the two germline ends. The CDR3 nucleotides are TGTGCCATCAGGCGACAGGAGAGCACAGATACGCAGTATTTT. Residues: CAIRRQESTDTQYF.

The chain is built from TRBV2 and TRBJ2-3; TRBD1 matches 8 bases. The CDR3 loop spans 14 amino acids. Germline CDR1 reads SNHLY; CDR2 reads FYNNEI. With V trimmed by 6 bases and J by 1 base, 3 bases remained unmatched. CDR3 DNA sequence: TGTGCCAGCAGCCCGGACAGGGGCACAGATACGCAGTATTTT. Encoded protein: CASSPDRGTDTQYF.

This rearrangement joins TRBV2 to TRBJ1-5, with D uncertain. The CDR3 is 16 amino acids. Germline CDR1 SNHLY, CDR2 FYNNEI. V was cut by 1 base and J by 0 bases, with 10 bases left in between. The CDR3 loop reads CASSEDGGNSNQPQHF. CDR3 nucleotide sequence: TGTGCCAGCAGTGAAGATGGAGGGAATAGCAATCAGCCCCAGCATTTT.

The gene calls are TRBV11-2 and TRBJ2-3; 8 positions match TRBD1. Germline lookup yields CDR1 SGHAT and CDR2 FQNNGV. The ends lost 8 bases at V and 5 bases at J; junction bases unmatched: 12. The CDR3 has 15 residues. The CDR3 protein is CASGGMTGVIDTQYF. The CDR3 DNA is TGTGCCAGCGGGGGGATGACAGGGGTGATAGATACGCAGTATTTT.

In the case of this clone: The junction departs from the called germline gene at one end, perhaps through a read error. The chain recombines TRBV27 with TRBJ2-3; the D gene is possibly TRBD1 (6 bases). CDR1 is MNHEY, CDR2 SMNVEV, per germline (reference sequence). The CDR3 covers 15 residues. The chain's CDR3 is CASRDDSRGTYTQYF. The CDR3 bases are TGTGCCAGCAGGGACGACAGCAGGGGCACATATACGCAGTATTTT.

Notes on this clone: A junction end diverges from the germline sequence, so it may reflect a read error. Other nucleotide sequences in the sample specify the same CDR3. CDR3 sequence reads: CASSLDLGGNQPQHF. The CDR3 bases are TGTGCCAGCAGCTTAGATCTGGGGGGCAACCAGCCCCAGCATTTT. The chain combines TRBV7-8 with TRBJ1-5, with a weak D call TRBD1 (6 bases). This CDR3 spans 15 amino acids. From germline, CDR1 is SGHVS and CDR2 FQNEAQ.

The chain recombines TRBV18 with TRBJ2-7; D might be TRBD1 or TRBD2, each matching 5 bases. CDR1 KGHSH and CDR2 LQKENI come from the germline V gene. V lost 2 bases, J lost 5 bases, and 7 bases lay in between. CDR3 length: 12 residues. The CDR3 sequence is CASSPRDDEQYF. The CDR3 DNA follows: TGTGCCAGCTCACCAAGGGACGACGAGCAGTACTTC. Combining the CDR3 with reference TRBV18 and TRBJ2-7 gives the whole variable domain NAGVMQNPRHLVRRRGQEARLRCSPMKGHSHVYWYRQLPEEGLKFMVYLQKENIIDESGMPKERFSAEFPKEGPSILRIQQVVRGDSAAYFCASSPRDDEQYFGPGTRLTVT.